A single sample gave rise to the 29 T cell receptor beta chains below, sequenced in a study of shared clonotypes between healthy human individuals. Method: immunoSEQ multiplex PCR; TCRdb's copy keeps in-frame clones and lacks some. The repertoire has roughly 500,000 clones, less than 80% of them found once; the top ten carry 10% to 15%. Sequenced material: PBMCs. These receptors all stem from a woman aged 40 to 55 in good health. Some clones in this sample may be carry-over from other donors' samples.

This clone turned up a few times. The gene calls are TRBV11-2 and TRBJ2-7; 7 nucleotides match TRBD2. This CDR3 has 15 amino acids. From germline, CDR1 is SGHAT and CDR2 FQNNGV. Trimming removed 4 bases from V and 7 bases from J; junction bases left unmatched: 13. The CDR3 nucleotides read TGTGCCAGCAGCTCGCGGGCTAGCGGAGTCTTAGAGCAGTACTTC. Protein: CASSSRASGVLEQYF.

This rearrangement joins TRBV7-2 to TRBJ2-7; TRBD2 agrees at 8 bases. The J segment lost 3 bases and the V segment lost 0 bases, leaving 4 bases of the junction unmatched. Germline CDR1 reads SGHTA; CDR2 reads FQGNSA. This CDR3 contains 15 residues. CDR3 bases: TGTGCCAGCAGCTTAGCACTAGCGGAGGGCTACGAGCAGTACTTC. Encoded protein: CASSLALAEGYEQYF.

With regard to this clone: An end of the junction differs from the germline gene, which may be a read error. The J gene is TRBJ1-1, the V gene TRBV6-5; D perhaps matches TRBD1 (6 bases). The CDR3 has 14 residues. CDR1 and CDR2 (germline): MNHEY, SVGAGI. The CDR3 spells CASSYSTGYTEAFF. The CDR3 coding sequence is TGTGCCAGCAGTTACTCTACAGGGTACACTGAAGCCTTCTTT.

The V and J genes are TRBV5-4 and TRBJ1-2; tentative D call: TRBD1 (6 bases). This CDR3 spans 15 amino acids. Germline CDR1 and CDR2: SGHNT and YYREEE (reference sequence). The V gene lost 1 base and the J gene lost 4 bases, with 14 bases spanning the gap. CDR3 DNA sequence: TGTGCCAGCAGCTTGACAGGGATGAACGTCTATGGCTACACCTTC. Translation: CASSLTGMNVYGYTF.

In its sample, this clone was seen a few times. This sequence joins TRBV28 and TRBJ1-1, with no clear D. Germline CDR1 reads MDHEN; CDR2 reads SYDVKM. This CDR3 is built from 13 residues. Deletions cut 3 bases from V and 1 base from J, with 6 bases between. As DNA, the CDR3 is TGTGCCAGCAGTTTGGGGAGGAACACTGAAGCTTTCTTT. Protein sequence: CASSLGRNTEAFF.

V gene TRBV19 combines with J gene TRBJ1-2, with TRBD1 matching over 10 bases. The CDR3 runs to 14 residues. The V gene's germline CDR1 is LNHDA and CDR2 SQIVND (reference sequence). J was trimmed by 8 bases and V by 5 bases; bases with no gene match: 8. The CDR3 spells CASSLGTGETGYTF. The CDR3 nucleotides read TGTGCCAGTAGTCTCGGGACAGGGGAAACGGGCTACACCTTC.

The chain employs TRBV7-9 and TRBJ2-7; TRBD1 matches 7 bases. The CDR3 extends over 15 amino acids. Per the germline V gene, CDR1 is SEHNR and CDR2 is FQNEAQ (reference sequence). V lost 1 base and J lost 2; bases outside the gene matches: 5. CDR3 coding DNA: TGTGCCAGCAGCTTAGTTTGGGACAGAGCCTACGAGCAGTACTTC. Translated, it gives CASSLVWDRAYEQYF.

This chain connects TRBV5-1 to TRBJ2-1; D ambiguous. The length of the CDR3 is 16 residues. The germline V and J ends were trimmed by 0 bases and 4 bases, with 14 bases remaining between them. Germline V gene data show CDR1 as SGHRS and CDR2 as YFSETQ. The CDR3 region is CASSLGQVLRYNEQFF. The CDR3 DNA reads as TGCGCCAGCAGCTTGGGGCAGGTCCTTCGTTACAATGAGCAGTTCTTC. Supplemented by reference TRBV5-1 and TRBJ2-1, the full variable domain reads KAGVTQTPRYLIKTRGQQVTLSCSPISGHRSVSWYQQTPGQGLQFLFEYFSETQRNKGNFPGRFSGRQFSNSRSEMNVSTLELGDSALYLCASSLGQVLRYNEQFFGPGTRLTVL.

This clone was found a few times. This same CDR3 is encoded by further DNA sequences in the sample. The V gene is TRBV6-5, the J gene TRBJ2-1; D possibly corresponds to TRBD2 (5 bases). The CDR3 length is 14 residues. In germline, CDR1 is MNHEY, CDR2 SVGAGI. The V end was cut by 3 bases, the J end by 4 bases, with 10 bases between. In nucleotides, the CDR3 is TGTGCCAGCAGTTATCGCGGGCCATACAATGAGCAGTTCTTC. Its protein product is CASSYRGPYNEQFF.

The CDR3 protein is CASSGGGTSGSTDTQYF. The CDR3 DNA reads as TGCGCCAGCAGTGGGGGGGGGACTAGCGGATCCACAGATACGCAGTATTTT. The gene calls are TRBV10-1 and TRBJ2-3; 11 positions agree with TRBD2. V lost 4 bases and J lost 2; bases outside the gene matches: 8. The CDR3 consists of 17 residues. Germline V CDR1 and CDR2: WNHNN, SYGVQD (reference sequence).

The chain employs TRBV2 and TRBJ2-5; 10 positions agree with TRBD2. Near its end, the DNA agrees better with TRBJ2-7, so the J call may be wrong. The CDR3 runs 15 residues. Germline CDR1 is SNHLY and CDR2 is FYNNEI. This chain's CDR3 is CASSVGLAGVYEQYF. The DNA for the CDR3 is TGTGCCAGCAGTGTCGGGCTAGCGGGAGTTTACGAGCAGTACTTC.

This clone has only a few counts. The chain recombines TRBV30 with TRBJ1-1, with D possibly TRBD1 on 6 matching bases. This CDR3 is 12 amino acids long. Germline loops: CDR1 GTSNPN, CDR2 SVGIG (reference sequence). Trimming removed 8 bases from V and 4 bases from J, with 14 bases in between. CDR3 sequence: CASRRGGTEAFF. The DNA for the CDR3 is TGTGCCAGCCGCAGGGGTGGCACTGAAGCTTTCTTT. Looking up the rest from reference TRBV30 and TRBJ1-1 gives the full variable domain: SQTIHQWPATLVQPVGSPLSLECTVEGTSNPNLYWYRQAAGRGLQLLFYSVGIGQISSEVPQNLSASRPQDRQFILSSKKLLLSDSGFYLCASRRGGTEAFFGQGTRLTVV.

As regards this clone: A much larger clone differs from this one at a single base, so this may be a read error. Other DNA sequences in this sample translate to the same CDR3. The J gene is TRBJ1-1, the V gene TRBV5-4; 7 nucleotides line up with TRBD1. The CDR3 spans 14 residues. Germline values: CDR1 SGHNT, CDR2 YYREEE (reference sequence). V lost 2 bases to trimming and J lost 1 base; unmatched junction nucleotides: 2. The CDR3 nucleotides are TGTGCCAGCAGCTTCGGGGACAGGAACACTGAAGCTTTCTTT. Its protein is CASSFGDRNTEAFF. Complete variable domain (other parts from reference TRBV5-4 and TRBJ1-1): ETGVTQSPTHLIKTRGQQVTLRCSSQSGHNTVSWYQQALGQGPQFIFQYYREEENGRGNFPPRFSGLQFPNYSSELNVNALELDDSALYLCASSFGDRNTEAFFGQGTRLTVV.

CDR3 nucleotide sequence: TGCGCCAGCAGCTTGTCGGGGGCTGGAAACACCATATATTTT. The encoded protein is CASSLSGAGNTIYF. V and J are TRBV5-1 and TRBJ1-3, with D possibly being TRBD1 (5 bases). Trimming took 1 base from V and 2 from J, leaving 7 bases between them. The CDR3 totals 14 residues. The germline V gene has CDR1 SGHRS and CDR2 YFSETQ.

CDR3 region: CASSPDPSGGQYF. Here the CDR3 DNA reads TGTGCCAGCAGCCCAGACCCGAGCGGAGGGCAGTATTTT. V and J are TRBV4-2 and TRBJ2-3, with D perhaps TRBD2 (5 bases). This CDR3 has 13 residues. In germline, CDR1 is LGHNA, CDR2 YNFKEQ. V was trimmed by 4 bases and J by 11 bases, leaving 16 bases between them.

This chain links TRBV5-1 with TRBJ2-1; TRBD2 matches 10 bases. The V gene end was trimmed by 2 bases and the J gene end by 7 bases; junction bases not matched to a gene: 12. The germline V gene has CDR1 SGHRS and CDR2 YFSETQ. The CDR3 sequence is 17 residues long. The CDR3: CASSFSGLADRGNEQFF. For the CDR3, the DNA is TGCGCCAGCAGCTTTTCTGGACTAGCGGACAGAGGGAATGAGCAGTTCTTC.

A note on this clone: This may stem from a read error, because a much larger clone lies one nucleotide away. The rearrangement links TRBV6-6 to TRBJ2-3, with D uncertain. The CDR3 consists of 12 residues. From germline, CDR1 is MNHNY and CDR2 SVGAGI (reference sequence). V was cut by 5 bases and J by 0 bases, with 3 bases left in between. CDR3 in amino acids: CASSASTDTQYF. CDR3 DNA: TGTGCCAGCAGTGCTAGCACAGATACGCAGTATTTT.

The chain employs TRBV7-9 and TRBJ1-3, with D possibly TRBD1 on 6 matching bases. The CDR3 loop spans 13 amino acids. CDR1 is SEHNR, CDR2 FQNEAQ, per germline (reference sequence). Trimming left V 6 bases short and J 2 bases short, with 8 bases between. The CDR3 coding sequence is TGTGCCAGCAGGGCAGGGGCTGGAAACACCATATATTTT. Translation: CASRAGAGNTIYF.

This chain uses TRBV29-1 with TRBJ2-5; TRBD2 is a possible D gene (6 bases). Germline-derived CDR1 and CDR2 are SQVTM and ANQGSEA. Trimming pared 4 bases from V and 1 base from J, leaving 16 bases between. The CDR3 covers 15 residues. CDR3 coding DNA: TGCAGCGTTGTTATGTGGGCGGGAATCCAAGAGACCCAGTACTTC. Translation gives CSVVMWAGIQETQYF.

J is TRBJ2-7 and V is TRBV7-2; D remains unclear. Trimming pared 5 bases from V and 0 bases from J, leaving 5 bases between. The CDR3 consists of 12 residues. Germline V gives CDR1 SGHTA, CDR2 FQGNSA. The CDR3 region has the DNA TGTGCCAGCAGCCCCCCCTCCTACGAGCAGTACTTC. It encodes CASSPPSYEQYF.

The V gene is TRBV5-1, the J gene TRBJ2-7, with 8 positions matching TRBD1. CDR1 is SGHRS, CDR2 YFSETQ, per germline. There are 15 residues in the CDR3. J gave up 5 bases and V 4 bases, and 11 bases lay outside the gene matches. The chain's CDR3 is CASSPRSTGENEQYF. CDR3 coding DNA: TGCGCCAGCAGCCCCCGATCGACAGGGGAAAACGAGCAGTACTTC.

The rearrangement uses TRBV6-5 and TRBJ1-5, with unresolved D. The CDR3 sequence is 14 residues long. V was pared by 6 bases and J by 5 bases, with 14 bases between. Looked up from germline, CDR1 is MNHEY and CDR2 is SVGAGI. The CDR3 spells CASRRTGSDQPQHF. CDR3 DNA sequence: TGTGCCAGCAGGCGTACCGGGAGTGATCAGCCCCAGCATTTT.

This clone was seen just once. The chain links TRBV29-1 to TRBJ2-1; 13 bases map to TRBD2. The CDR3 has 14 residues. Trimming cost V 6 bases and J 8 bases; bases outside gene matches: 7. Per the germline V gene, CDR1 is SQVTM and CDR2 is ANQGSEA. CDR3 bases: TGCAGCGTGCAGGGACTAGCGGGGCATGATGAGCAGTTCTTC. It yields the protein CSVQGLAGHDEQFF.

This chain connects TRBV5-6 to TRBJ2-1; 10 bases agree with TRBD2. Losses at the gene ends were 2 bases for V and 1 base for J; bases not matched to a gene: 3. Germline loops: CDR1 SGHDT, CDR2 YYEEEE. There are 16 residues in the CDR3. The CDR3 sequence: CASSFGLAVSYNEQFF. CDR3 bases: TGTGCCAGCAGCTTCGGACTAGCGGTGTCCTACAATGAGCAGTTCTTC. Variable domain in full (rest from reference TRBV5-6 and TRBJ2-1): DAGVTQSPTHLIKTRGQQVTLRCSPKSGHDTVSWYQQALGQGPQFIFQYYEEEERQRGNFPDRFSGHQFPNYSSELNVNALLLGDSALYLCASSFGLAVSYNEQFFGPGTRLTVL.

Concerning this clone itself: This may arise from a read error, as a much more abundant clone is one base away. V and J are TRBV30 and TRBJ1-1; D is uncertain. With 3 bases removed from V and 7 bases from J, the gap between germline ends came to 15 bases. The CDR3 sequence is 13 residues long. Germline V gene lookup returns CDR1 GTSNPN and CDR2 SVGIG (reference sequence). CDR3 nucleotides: TGTGCCTGGAGGGTCCACGGAGCCATTGAAGCTTTCTTT. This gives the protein CAWRVHGAIEAFF. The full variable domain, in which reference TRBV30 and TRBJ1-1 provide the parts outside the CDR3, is SQTIHQWPATLVQPVGSPLSLECTVEGTSNPNLYWYRQAAGRGLQLLFYSVGIGQISSEVPQNLSASRPQDRQFILSSKKLLLSDSGFYLCAWRVHGAIEAFFGQGTRLTVV.

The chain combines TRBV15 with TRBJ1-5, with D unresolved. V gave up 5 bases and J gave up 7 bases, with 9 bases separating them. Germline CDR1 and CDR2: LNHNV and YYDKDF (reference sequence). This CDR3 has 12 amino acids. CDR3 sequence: CATSQIGQPQHF. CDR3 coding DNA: TGTGCCACCAGCCAGATAGGGCAGCCCCAGCATTTT.

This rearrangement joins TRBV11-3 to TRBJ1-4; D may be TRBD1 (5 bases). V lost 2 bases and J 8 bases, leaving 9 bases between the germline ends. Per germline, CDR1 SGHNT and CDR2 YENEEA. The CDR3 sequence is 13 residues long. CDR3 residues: CASSLSGREKLFF. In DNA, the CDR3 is TGTGCCAGCAGCTTATCAGGGCGAGAAAAACTGTTTTTT.

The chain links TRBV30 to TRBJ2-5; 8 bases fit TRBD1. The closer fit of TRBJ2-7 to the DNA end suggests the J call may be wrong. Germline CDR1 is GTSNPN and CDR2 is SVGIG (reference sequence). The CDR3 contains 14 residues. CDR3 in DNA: TGTGCCTGGGAAGGCGACAGGGGTGCATACGAGCAGTACTTC. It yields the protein CAWEGDRGAYEQYF.

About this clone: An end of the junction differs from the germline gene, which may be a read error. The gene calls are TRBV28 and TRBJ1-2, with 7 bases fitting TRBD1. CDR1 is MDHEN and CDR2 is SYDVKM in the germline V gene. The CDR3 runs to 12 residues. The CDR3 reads CAGSLPGGGYTF. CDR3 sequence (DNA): TGTGCCGGCAGTTTGCCAGGGGGTGGCTACACCTTC.